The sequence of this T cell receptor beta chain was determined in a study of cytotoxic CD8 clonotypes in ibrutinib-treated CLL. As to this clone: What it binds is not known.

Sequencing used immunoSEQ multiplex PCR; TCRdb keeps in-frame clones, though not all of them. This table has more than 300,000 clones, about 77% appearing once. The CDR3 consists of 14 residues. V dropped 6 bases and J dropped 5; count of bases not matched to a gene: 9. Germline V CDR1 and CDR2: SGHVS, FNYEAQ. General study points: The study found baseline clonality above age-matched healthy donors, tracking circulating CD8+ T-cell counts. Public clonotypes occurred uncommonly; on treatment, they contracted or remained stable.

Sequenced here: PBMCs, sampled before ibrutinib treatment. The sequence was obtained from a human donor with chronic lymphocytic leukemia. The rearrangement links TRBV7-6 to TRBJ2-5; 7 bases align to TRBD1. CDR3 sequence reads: CASRPRPQGETQYF. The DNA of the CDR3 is TGTGCCAGCAGGCCCCGGCCACAGGGGGAGACCCAGTACTTC.